The sample holds many counts of the clone carrying this T cell receptor beta chain. Its matching antigen is unknown. One junction end disagrees with the germline gene, perhaps due to a read error. MiXCR, applied by TCRdb to the RT-PCR reads, yields one record per CDR3 protein. The sample lists approximately 250,000 distinct CDR3 sequences; 12% were seen once. The entry originates in a study of response to subunit inactivated influenza vaccine. Findings of the study overall: Seasonal influenza vaccination, on each occasion, was suggested by the authors to recruit few new T cells.

Germline V gene lookup returns CDR1 SSHAT and CDR2 FNYEAQ (reference sequence). The CDR3 consists of 14 residues. The TCR sequence derives from a man aged 50-59 years who received an inactivated influenza vaccine. This chain connects TRBV7-7 to TRBJ2-2, with D perhaps TRBD1 or TRBD2 (5 bases each). The sample here was non-naive T cells sorted from PBMCs, taken around 15 days before vaccination. The CDR3 sequence is CASSPGPNTGELFF. CDR3 coding DNA: TGTGCTAGCAGCCCGGGACCTAACACCGGGGAGCTGTTTTTT. Filled out from reference TRBV7-7 and TRBJ2-2, the complete variable domain reads GAGVSQSPRYKVTKRGQDVTLRCDPISSHATLYWYQQALGQGPEFLTYFNYEAQPDKSGLPSDRFSAERPEGSISTLTIQRTEQRDSAMYRCASSPGPNTGELFFGEGSRLTVL.